This record concerns one TCR beta chain sequence. V shed 0 bases and J shed 3 bases, with 15 bases lying between them. This CDR3 has 15 residues. CDR1 is GTSNPN and CDR2 is SVGIG in the germline V gene (reference sequence). Profiling relied on immunoSEQ multiplex PCR, and the TCRdb table lists in-frame clones only, not all of them. Counted here are approximately 100,000 clones, 93% occurring once; the ten biggest clones make up approximately 0.58%. The data are from a study of siplizumab effects on memory and regulatory T cells. J is TRBJ2-7 and V is TRBV30, with D tentatively TRBD1 or TRBD2 (6 bases each). The sequence came from a human donor in good health. The source material was Tregs sorted from blood. CDR3 amino acids: CAWSVSGARVYEQYF. CDR3 nucleotide sequence: TGTGCCTGGAGTGTATCGGGGGCGCGAGTCTACGAGCAGTACTTC.